A selection of T cell receptor beta chains follows, all from one sample in a study of blood T cell repertoires in COVID-19. Profiled with immunoSEQ multiplex PCR; TCRdb holds only in-frame clones, not every one. Of some 250,000 clones listed, 88% are singletons. The specimen was peripheral blood. All receptors derive from a woman aged 35 to 49 who had recovered from COVID-19. The CDR3 runs from the conserved cysteine through the conserved F or W. D genes are given only for firm matches. Clone size is shown for a subset of rows, as once, few, many or a class of expanded clone.

clone_size | d_call | j_call | v_call | cdr3_aa | cdr3_nt
- | TRBD1 | TRBJ1-2 | TRBV6-5 | CASSSQGGSYYGYTF | TGTGCCAGCAGTTCCCAGGGGGGCTCCTACTATGGCTACACCTTC
- | - | TRBJ2-2 | TRBV16 | CASSPLRAQNTGELFF | TGTGCCAGCAGCCCTCTCAGGGCTCAGAACACCGGGGAGCTGTTTTTT
many | TRBD2 | TRBJ2-3 | TRBV19 | CASSIDGAASGGQYF | TGTGCCAGTAGTATAGATGGGGCCGCTAGCGGAGGGCAGTATTTT
- | - | TRBJ1-2 | TRBV28 | CASTPRRGEGYTF | TGTGCCAGCACCCCGAGGAGGGGTGAGGGCTACACCTTC
- | TRBD2 | TRBJ2-3 | TRBV2 | CASSLNGLGSTDTQYF | TGTGCCAGCAGCCTAAACGGACTAGGATCCACAGATACGCAGTATTTT
- | TRBD2 | TRBJ2-3 | TRBV7-2 | CASSLLAGGPDTQYF | TGTGCCAGCAGCCTACTAGCGGGAGGGCCCGATACGCAGTATTTT
- | - | TRBJ2-2 | TRBV29-1 | CSVAPGGGELFF | TGCAGCGTTGCCCCCGGCGGCGGGGAGCTGTTTTTT
- | - | TRBJ1-5 | TRBV9 | CASSVDAGQGNQPQHF | TGTGCCAGCAGCGTAGACGCAGGGCAGGGCAATCAGCCCCAGCATTTT
- | - | TRBJ2-5 | TRBV3-1/TRBV3-2 | CASSQDSVGPRALQETQYF | TGTGCCAGCAGCCAAGATTCGGTGGGGCCCAGGGCCCTACAAGAGACCCAGTACTTC
- | TRBD1 | TRBJ1-6 | TRBV11-3 | CASSATPTGGGLHF | TGTGCCAGCAGCGCAACACCGACAGGGGGTGGTCTCCACTTT
- | TRBD2 | TRBJ2-7 | TRBV7-8 | CASSTGGFDEQYF | TGTGCCAGCAGCACGGGGGGATTCGACGAGCAGTACTTC
- | - | TRBJ1-4 | TRBV4-3 | CASSARGGTNEKLFF | TGCGCCAGCAGCGCCCGGGGGGGAACTAATGAAAAACTGTTTTTT
- | - | TRBJ1-1 | TRBV29-1 | CSVEARGGYPEAFF | TGCAGCGTTGAAGCCCGGGGAGGGTACCCTGAAGCTTTCTTT
- | TRBD2 | TRBJ2-7 | TRBV10-3 | CAISGGGTRTVHEQYF | TGTGCCATCAGTGGGGGGGGGACTAGGACTGTCCACGAGCAGTACTTC
- | TRBD2 | TRBJ2-5 | TRBV11-2 | CASSLDRMGGAQYF | TGTGCCAGCAGCTTAGACCGGATGGGGGGGGCCCAGTACTTC
- | - | TRBJ2-5 | TRBV15 | CATSREEGYGETQYF | TGTGCCACCAGCAGAGAGGAGGGCTACGGAGAGACCCAGTACTTC
- | TRBD1 | TRBJ2-7 | TRBV5-1 | CASSLYSGGLESYEQYF | TGCGCCAGCAGCTTGTATTCAGGGGGCTTGGAATCCTACGAGCAGTACTTC
- | - | TRBJ1-1 | TRBV6-5 | CASRESEAFF | TGTGCCAGCAGGGAGAGTGAAGCTTTCTTT
once | - | TRBJ1-1 | TRBV27 | CASGFGPTLMSFF | TGTGCCAGCGGTTTTGGGCCCACTCTAATGTCTTTCTTT
once | - | TRBJ1-1 | TRBV5-6 | CASSLLRGDGAEAFF | TGTGCCAGCAGCTTGCTTAGAGGAGACGGGGCTGAAGCTTTCTTT
- | TRBD2 | TRBJ2-3 | TRBV29-1 | CSVGAVLEREGRDTQYF | TGCAGCGTTGGCGCCGTCTTGGAGCGGGAGGGACGAGATACGCAGTATTTT
- | TRBD1 | TRBJ1-6 | TRBV6-5 | CASSYSAGGGSPLHF | TGTGCCAGCAGTTACTCGGCAGGGGGTGGTTCACCCCTCCACTTT
- | - | TRBJ2-3 | TRBV11-3 | CASSPPGLTDTQYF | TGTGCCAGCAGCCCCCCGGGTCTGACAGATACGCAGTATTTT
once | TRBD1 | TRBJ2-3 | TRBV30 | CAWSRDSSTDTQYF | TGTGCCTGGAGCCGGGACAGCAGCACAGATACGCAGTATTTT
- | - | TRBJ2-7 | TRBV3-1/TRBV3-2 | CASSQSPPREQYF | TGTGCCAGCAGCCAAAGCCCCCCTAGGGAGCAGTACTTC
- | - | TRBJ2-1 | TRBV18 | CASHKAGSSYNEQFF | TGTGCCAGCCACAAAGCGGGTTCCTCCTACAATGAGCAGTTCTTC
- | TRBD2 | TRBJ2-2 | TRBV4-3 | CASSQPRGDGRASTGELFF | TGCGCCAGCAGCCAACCCCGGGGTGATGGGAGGGCGAGCACCGGGGAGCTGTTTTTT
- | TRBD1 | TRBJ2-2 | TRBV3-1/TRBV3-2 | CASSPYRGRISSGELFF | TGTGCCAGCAGCCCATACAGGGGGCGAATTTCCTCCGGGGAGCTGTTTTTT
- | - | TRBJ2-3 | TRBV6-5 | CASRTGATSTDTQYF | TGTGCCAGCAGGACTGGAGCTACTAGCACAGATACGCAGTATTTT
- | - | TRBJ1-2 | TRBV27 | CASSLTRTALDGYTF | TGTGCCAGCAGTTTAACACGGACAGCCTTGGATGGCTACACCTTC
- | TRBD2 | TRBJ2-7 | TRBV27 | CASSLGSGGGSYEQYF | TGTGCCAGCAGTTTAGGGAGCGGAGGCGGGAGCTACGAGCAGTACTTC
- | - | TRBJ1-1 | TRBV30 | CAWRPRAGGTEAFF | TGTGCCTGGAGGCCGAGGGCCGGGGGAACTGAAGCTTTCTTT
few | TRBD2 | TRBJ2-7 | TRBV27 | CASSSTGGEQYF | TGTGCCAGCAGTTCAACGGGGGGCGAGCAGTACTTC
- | TRBD1 | TRBJ2-1 | TRBV27 | CASQRTGPSREQFF | TGTGCCAGCCAAAGGACAGGCCCCAGCCGGGAGCAGTTCTTC
- | - | TRBJ2-3 | TRBV3-1/TRBV3-2 | CASSQTSGMTDTQYF | TGTGCCAGCAGCCAAACGTCCGGGATGACAGATACGCAGTATTTT
- | - | TRBJ1-1 | TRBV30 | CAWSPQGTEAFF | TGTGCCTGGAGCCCCCAGGGCACTGAAGCTTTCTTT
- | - | TRBJ2-2 | TRBV5-1 | CASSLGGRQNTGELFF | TGCGCCAGCAGCTTGGGGGGCCGACAGAACACCGGGGAGCTGTTTTTT
- | - | TRBJ1-2 | TRBV3-1/TRBV3-2 | CASSQDLALGGYTF | TGTGCCAGCAGCCAAGATCTTGCACTAGGAGGCTACACCTTC
- | - | TRBJ2-1 | TRBV21-1 | CASSKRGTSAAPQFF | TGTGCCAGCAGCAAAAGGGGAACTAGCGCCGCGCCACAGTTCTTC
- | TRBD2 | TRBJ2-7 | TRBV25-1 | CASSDRLADDYEQYF | TGTGCCAGCAGTGATCGGCTAGCGGACGACTACGAGCAGTACTTC
few | - | TRBJ2-7 | TRBV7-2 | CASSSHMGPYEQYF | TGTGCCAGCAGCTCCCACATGGGCCCCTACGAGCAGTACTTC
- | - | TRBJ2-5 | TRBV6-5 | CASSYGWGDPETQYF | TGTGCCAGCAGTTACGGTTGGGGGGACCCAGAGACCCAGTACTTC